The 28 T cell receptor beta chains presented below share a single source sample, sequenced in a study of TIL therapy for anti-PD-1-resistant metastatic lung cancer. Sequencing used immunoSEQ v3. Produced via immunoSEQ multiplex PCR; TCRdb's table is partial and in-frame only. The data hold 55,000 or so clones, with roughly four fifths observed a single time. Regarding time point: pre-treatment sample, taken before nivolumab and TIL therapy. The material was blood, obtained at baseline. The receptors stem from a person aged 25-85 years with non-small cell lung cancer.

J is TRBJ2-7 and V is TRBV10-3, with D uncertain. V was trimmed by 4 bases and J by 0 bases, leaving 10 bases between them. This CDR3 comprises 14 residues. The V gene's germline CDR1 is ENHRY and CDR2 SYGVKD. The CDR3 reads CAISVLDSSYEQYF. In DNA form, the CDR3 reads TGTGCCATCAGTGTCCTAGATTCCTCCTACGAGCAGTACTTC.

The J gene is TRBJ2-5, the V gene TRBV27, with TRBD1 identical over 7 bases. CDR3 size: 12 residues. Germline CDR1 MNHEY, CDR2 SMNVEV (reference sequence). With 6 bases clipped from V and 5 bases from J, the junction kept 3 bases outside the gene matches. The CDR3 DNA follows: TGTGCCAGCAGGTCCAGGGGGGAGACCCAGTACTTC. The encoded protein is CASRSRGETQYF.

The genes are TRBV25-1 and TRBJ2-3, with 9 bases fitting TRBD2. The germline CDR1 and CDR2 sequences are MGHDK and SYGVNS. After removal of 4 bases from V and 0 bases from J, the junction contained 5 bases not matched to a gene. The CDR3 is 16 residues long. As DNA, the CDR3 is TGTGCCAGCAGTGCTTTGACTAGCGGAAGCACAGATACGCAGTATTTT. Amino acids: CASSALTSGSTDTQYF.

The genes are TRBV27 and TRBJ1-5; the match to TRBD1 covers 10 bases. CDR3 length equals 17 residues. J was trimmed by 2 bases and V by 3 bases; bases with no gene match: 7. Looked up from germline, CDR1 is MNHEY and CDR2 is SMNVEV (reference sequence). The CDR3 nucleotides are TGTGCCAGCAGTTTCTCCCAAGGGACAGGGGGCAATCAGCCCCAGCATTTT. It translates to CASSFSQGTGGNQPQHF.

The DNA of the CDR3 is TGTGCCAGCAGCCGCCGGACAGGTACCACAGATACGCAGTATTTT. Residues: CASSRRTGTTDTQYF. The chain carries TRBV7-3 and TRBJ2-3, with TRBD1 matching 7 bases. The V gene's germline CDR1 is SGHTA and CDR2 FQGTGA. This CDR3 contains 15 residues. The J segment lost 2 bases and the V segment lost 5 bases, leaving 7 bases of the junction unmatched.

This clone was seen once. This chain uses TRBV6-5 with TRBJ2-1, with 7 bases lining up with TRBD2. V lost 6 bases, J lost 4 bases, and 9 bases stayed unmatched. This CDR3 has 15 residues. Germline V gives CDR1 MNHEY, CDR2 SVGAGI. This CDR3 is CASSVDGREYNEQFF. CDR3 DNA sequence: TGTGCCAGCAGCGTCGATGGGCGGGAGTACAATGAGCAGTTCTTC.

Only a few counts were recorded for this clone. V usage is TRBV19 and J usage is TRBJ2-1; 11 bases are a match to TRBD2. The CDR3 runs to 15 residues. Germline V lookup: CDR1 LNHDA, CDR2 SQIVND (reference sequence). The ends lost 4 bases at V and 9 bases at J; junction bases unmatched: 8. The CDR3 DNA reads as TGTGCCAGTAGTAGACAGGCTAGCGGGAGGTCTGAGCAGTTCTTC. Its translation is CASSRQASGRSEQFF.

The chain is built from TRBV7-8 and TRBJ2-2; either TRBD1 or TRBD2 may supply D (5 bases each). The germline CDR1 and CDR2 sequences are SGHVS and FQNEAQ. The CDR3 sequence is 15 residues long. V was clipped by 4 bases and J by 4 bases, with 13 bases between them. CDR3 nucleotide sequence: TGTGCCAGCAGCTACCGGGACGTAACCACCGGGGAGCTGTTTTTT. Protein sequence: CASSYRDVTTGELFF. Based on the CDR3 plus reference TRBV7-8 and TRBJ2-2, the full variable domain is GAGVSQSPRYKVAKRGQDVALRCDPISGHVSLFWYQQALGQGPEFLTYFQNEAQLDKSGLPSDRFFAERPEGSVSTLKIQRTQQEDSAVYLCASSYRDVTTGELFFGEGSRLTVL.

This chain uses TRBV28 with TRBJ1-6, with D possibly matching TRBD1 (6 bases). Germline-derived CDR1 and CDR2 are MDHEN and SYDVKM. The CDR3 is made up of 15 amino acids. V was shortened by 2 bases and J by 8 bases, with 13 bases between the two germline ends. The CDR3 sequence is CASSLAGHAYSPLHF. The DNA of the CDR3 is TGTGCCAGCAGTTTAGCGGGACACGCTTATTCACCCCTCCACTTT.

CDR3 residues: CASSYRLLPNEKLFF. DNA of the CDR3: TGTGCCAGCAGCTACAGACTGCTCCCGAATGAAAAACTGTTTTTT. The J gene is TRBJ1-4, the V gene TRBV3-1 (or the pseudogene TRBV3-2); D is uncertain. Trimming removed 5 bases from V and 5 bases from J, with 15 bases in between. The germline CDR1 and CDR2 sequences are LGHDT and YNNKEL (reference sequence). The CDR3 loop spans 15 amino acids.

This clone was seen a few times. CDR3 DNA: TGTGCCAGCCCAGTCCCCCAAGAGACCCAGTACTTC. This gives the protein CASPVPQETQYF. This chain connects TRBV3-1 (or the pseudogene TRBV3-2) to TRBJ2-5; unclear D gene. The V gene lost 8 bases and the J gene lost 1 base, with 8 bases spanning the gap. Germline CDR1 and CDR2: LGHDT and YNNKEL (reference sequence). The CDR3 is made up of 12 amino acids.

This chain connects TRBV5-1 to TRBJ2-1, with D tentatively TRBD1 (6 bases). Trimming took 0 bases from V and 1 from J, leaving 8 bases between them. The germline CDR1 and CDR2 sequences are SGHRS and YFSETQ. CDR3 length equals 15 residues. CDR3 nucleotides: TGCGCCAGCAGCTTGGTAACAGGGTCCTACAATGAGCAGTTCTTC. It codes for CASSLVTGSYNEQFF.

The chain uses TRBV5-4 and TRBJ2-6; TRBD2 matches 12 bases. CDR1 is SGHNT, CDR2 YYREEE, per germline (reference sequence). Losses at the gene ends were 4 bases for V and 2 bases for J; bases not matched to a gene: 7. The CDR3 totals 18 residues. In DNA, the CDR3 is TGTGCCAGCAGCCCACACCCTAGCGGGGGGGCTGGGGCCAACGTCCTGACTTTC. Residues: CASSPHPSGGAGANVLTF.

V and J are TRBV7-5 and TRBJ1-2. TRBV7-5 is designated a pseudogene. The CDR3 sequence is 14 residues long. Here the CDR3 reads CARSCNPGVCGYTF. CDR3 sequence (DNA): TGTGCCAGAAGCTGTAACCCTGGAGTATGTGGCTACACCTTC.

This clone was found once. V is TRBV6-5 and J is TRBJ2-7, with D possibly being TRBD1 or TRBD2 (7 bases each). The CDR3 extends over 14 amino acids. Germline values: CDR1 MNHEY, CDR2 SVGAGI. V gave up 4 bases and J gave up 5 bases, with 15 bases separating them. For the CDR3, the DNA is TGTGCCAGCAGTTCAGGGGGGGCGAAGAACGAGCAGTACTTC. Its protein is CASSSGGAKNEQYF.

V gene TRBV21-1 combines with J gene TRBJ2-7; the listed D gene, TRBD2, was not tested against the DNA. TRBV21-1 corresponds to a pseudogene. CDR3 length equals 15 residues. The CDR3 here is CAERGHPTLSYEQYF. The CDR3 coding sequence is TGTGCCGAGCGGGGGCACCCGACACTCTCCTACGAGCAGTACTTC.

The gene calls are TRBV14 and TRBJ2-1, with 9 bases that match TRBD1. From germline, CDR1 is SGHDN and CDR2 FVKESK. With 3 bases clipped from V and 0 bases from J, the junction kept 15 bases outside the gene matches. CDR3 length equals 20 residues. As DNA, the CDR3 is TGTGCCAGCAGCCATACCGGGACAGGGTTTCACTTGAGCTCCTACAATGAGCAGTTCTTC. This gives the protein CASSHTGTGFHLSSYNEQFF.

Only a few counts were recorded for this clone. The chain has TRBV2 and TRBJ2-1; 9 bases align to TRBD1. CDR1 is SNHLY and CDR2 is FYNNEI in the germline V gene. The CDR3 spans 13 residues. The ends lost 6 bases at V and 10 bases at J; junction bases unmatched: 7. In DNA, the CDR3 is TGTGCCAGCAGCCGGGACAGGGTCCGCGAGCAGTTCTTC. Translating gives CASSRDRVREQFF. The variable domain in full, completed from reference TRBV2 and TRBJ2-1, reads EPEVTQTPSHQVTQMGQEVILRCVPISNHLYFYWYRQILGQKVEFLVSFYNNEISEKSEIFDDQFSVERPDGSNFTLKIRSTKLEDSAMYFCASSRDRVREQFFGPGTRLTVL.

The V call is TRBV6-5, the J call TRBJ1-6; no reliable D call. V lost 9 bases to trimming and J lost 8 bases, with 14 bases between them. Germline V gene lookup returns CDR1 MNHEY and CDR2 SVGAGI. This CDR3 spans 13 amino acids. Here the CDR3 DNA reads TGTGCCAGTTGGTCGGCCCAGTATTCACCCCTCCACTTT. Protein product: CASWSAQYSPLHF.

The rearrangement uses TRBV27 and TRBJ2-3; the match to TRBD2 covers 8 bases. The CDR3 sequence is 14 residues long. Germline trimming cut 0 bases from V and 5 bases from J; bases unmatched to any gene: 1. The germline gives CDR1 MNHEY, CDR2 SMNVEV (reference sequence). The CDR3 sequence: CASSLSLAGDTQYF. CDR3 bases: TGTGCCAGCAGTTTATCTCTAGCGGGAGATACGCAGTATTTT.

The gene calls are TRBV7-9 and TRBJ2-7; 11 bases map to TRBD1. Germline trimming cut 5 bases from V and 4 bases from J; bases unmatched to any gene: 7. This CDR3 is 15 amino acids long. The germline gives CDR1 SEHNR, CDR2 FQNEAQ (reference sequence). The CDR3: CASSADRGHNYEQYF. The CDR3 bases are TGTGCCAGCAGCGCGGACAGGGGGCATAATTACGAGCAGTACTTC.

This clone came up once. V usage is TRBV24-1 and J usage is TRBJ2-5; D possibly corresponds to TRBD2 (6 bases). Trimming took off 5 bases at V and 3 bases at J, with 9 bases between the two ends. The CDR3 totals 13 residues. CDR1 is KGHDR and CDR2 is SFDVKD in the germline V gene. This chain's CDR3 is CATSGSGEETQYF. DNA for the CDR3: TGTGCCACCAGTGGGTCGGGGGAAGAGACCCAGTACTTC.

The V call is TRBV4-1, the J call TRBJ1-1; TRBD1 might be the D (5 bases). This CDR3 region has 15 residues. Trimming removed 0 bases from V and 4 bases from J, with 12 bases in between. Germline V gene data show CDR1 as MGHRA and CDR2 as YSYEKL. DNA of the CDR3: TGCGCCAGCAGCCAAGAAGAATCCGGGACCACTGAAGCTTTCTTT. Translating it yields CASSQEESGTTEAFF.

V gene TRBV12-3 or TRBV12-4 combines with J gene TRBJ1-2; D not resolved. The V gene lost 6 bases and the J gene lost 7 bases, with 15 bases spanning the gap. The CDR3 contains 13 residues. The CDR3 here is CASSPDVEGGYTF. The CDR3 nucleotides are TGTGCCAGCAGCCCGGACGTAGAGGGTGGCTACACCTTC.

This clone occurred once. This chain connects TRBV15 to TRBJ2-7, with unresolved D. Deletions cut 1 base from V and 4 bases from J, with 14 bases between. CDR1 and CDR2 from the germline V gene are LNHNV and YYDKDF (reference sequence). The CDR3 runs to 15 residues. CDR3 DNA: TGTGCCACCAGCAGAGTCGGGCAGTTACGGTACGAGCAGTACTTC. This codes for CATSRVGQLRYEQYF.

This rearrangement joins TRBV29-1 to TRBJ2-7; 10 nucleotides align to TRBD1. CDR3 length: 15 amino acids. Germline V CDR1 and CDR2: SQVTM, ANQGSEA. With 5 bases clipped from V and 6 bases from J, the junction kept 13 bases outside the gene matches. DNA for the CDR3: TGCAGCGTTTTGACTTGGGACAGGGGCGAAGGCGAGCAGTACTTC. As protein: CSVLTWDRGEGEQYF.

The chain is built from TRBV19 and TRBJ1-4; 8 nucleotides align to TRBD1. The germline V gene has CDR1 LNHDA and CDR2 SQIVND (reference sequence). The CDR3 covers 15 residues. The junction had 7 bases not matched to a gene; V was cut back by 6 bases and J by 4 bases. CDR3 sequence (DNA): TGTGCCAGTAGACTCGCGACAGGGGTTAATGAAAAACTGTTTTTT. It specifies CASRLATGVNEKLFF.

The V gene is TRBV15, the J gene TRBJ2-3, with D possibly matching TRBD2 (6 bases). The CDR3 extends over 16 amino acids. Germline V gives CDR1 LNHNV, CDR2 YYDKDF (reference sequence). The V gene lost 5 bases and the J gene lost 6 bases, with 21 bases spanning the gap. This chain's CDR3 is CATSPRTPNGGDTQYF. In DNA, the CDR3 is TGTGCCACCAGCCCAAGGACACCCAATGGAGGGGATACGCAGTATTTT.